These T cell receptor beta chains were read from a single sample in a study of STAT5B mutations in CD4+ large granular lymphocyte leukemia. Method: immunoSEQ multiplex PCR; TCRdb's copy keeps in-frame clones and lacks some. The table records tens of thousands of clones, around 73% of them present only once. The sequencing sample was made of CD4+ T cells from blood buffy coats. Receptors were obtained from a human donor in good health. The CDR3 runs from the conserved cysteine through the conserved F or W. The order of the fields is V gene, J gene, CDR3 protein.

>TRBV19|TRBJ2-1
CASSIQDEQFF
>TRBV5-1|TRBJ2-1
CASSFPKAGVEQFF
>TRBV27|TRBJ2-3
CASSLSWQNTDTQYF
>TRBV21-1|TRBJ1-5
CASSKIREPYSNQPQHF
>TRBV21-1|TRBJ1-5
CASSKGETGGNQPQHF
>TRBV30|TRBJ1-2
CAWNLNGYTF
>TRBV19|TRBJ1-5
CASSIGASGNQPQHF
>TRBV7-2|TRBJ2-1
CASSLGFGAYNEQFF
>TRBV18|TRBJ2-7
CASSPQTASYEQYF
>TRBV12-1|TRBJ1-1
CARTGGCTEAFF
>TRBV7-9|TRBJ1-1
CASSLDRGPNTEAFF
>TRBV10-1|TRBJ2-3
CASSEAGTDTQYF
>TRBV13|TRBJ2-7
CASSLPAQYEQYF
>TRBV27|TRBJ2-2
CASSRGLAGANTGELFF
>TRBV5-4|TRBJ2-7
CASSLRDRGSYEQYF
>TRBV21-1|TRBJ2-7
CATTGTESDEQYF
>TRBV19|TRBJ2-6
CASSPYLSGANVLTF
>TRBV7-2|TRBJ2-5
CASSLAAGEETQYF
>TRBV6-6|TRBJ1-6
CASSYQELNSPLHF
>TRBV4-2|TRBJ2-7
CASSQDSSGNPYEQYF
>TRBV7-2|TRBJ1-1
CASSLAWRGTEAFF
>TRBV7-2|TRBJ2-1
CASKLAGGLNEQFF
>TRBV7-6|TRBJ1-3
CASSTPGNTIYF
>TRBV10-1|TRBJ2-5
CASSPNQETQYF
>TRBV19|TRBJ1-5
CASSIDLQGWWQPQHF
>TRBV12-5|TRBJ2-1
CASGGLVTDNEQFF
>TRBV6-1|TRBJ1-1
CASSEGSPNTEAFF
>TRBV13|TRBJ1-4
CASSLRAGAIPGKLFF
>TRBV15|TRBJ2-1
CATSSWGTQGYEQFF
>TRBV7-9|TRBJ1-3
CASSLTGNTIYF
>TRBV4-1|TRBJ2-2
CASSQPGGRVGTGELFF
>TRBV5-8|TRBJ1-2
CASSFSRHPGYTF
>TRBV29-1|TRBJ1-2
CSGGTGAVHNYGYTF
>TRBV28|TRBJ2-4
CASSLYGVQYF
>TRBV7-2|TRBJ2-1
CASSLGSPPNEQFF
>TRBV5-1|TRBJ2-3
CASSPRTSGGAGDTQYF
>TRBV9|NA
CASSAGQEPYEQYF
>TRBV21-1|TRBJ1-5
CASSKRGSQPQHF
>TRBV7-2|TRBJ2-3
CASSLPDGTDTQYF
>TRBV2|TRBJ1-4
CASRPGTAAEKLFF
>TRBV30|TRBJ2-2
CAWPTPGHIFTGELFF
>TRBV15|TRBJ1-5
CATSTDRDVGQPQHF
>TRBV6-4|TRBJ2-3
CASRPGLASDTQYF
>TRBV30|TRBJ1-5
CAWSGTLYEPQHF
>TRBV5-5|TRBJ2-7
CASSLELGLAYEQYF
>TRBV5-4|TRBJ1-2
CASSLFRGSNYGYTF
>TRBV19|TRBJ1-1
CASSMTVMNTEAFF
>TRBV15|TRBJ2-3
CATSIGTGGDTQYF
>TRBV19|TRBJ1-5
CASSATTGIGQPQHF
>TRBV7-2|TRBJ2-5
CASSSYSGEETQYF
>TRBV7-3|TRBJ2-3
CASSILAGGTDTQYF
>TRBV6-5|TRBJ1-3
CASSFQGSGNTIYF
>TRBV7-9|TRBJ1-1
CASSLHPGQGTEAFF
>TRBV5-4|TRBJ1-1
CASSQNRGLLTEAFF
>TRBV19|TRBJ2-1
CASLQGPWGEQFF